This TCR beta chain was recovered during a study of CD8 T cells in ankylosing spondylitis. General study points: For ankylosing spondylitis blood, a TCR beta motif of under ten highly homologous variants appeared characteristic.

The table lists this clonotype with many counts. Its antigen is unidentified. Germline CDR1 is SGDLS and CDR2 is YYNGEE. V lost 0 bases and J lost 6; bases outside the gene matches: 6. There are 16 residues in the CDR3. A single record per CDR3 protein comes from TCRdb applying MiXCR to the 5' RACE reads. Here the sample spans 500,000 to 650,000 distinct CDR3 sequences, 5.3% being singletons. The chain carries TRBV9 and TRBJ2-3; the match to TRBD1 covers 11 bases. This TCR came from a male donor with ankylosing spondylitis. Sequencing used blood, either unsorted or a sorted T cell fraction (not recorded which). The CDR3 DNA reads as TGTGCCAGCAGCGTAGGAGGACAGGGGGCTGTCGATACGCAGTATTTT. Translated, it gives CASSVGGQGAVDTQYF.